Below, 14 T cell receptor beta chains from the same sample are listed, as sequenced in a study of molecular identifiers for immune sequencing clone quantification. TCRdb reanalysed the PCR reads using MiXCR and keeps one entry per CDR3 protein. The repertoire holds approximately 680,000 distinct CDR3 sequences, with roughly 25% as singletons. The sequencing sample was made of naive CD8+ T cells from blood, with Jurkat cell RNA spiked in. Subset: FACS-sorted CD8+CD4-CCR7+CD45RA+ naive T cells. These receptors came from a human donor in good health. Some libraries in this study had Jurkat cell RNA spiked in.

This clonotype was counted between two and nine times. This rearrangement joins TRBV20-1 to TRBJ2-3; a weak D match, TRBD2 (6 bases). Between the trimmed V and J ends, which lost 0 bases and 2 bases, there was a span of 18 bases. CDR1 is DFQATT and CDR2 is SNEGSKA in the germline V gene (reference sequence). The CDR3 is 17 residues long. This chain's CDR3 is CSARDRTTSLITDTQYF. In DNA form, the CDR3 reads TGCAGTGCTAGAGATCGGACGACTAGTCTGATCACAGATACGCAGTATTTT.

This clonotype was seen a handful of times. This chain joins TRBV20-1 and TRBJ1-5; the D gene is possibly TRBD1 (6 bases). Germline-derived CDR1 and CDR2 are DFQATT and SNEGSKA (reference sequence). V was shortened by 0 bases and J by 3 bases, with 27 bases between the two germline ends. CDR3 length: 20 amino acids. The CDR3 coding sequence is TGCAGTGCTAGAGATCTGTATCGGGGGCACTCCCCTCGTGACAATCAGCCCCAGCATTTT. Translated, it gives CSARDLYRGHSPRDNQPQHF.

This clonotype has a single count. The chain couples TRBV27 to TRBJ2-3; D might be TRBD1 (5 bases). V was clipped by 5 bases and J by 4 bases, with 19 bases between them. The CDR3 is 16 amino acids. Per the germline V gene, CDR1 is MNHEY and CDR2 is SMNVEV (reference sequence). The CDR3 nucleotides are TGTGCCAGCAGTCATTCGGCCCACCTCAGGGCAGATACGCAGTATTTT. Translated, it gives CASSHSAHLRADTQYF.

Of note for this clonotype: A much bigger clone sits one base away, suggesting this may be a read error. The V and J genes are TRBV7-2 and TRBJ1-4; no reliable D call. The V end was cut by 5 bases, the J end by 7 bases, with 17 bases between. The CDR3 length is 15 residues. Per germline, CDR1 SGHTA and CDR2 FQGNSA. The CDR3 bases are TGTGCCAGCAGCCTTATAACGGAGGGAGCTGAAAAACTGTTTTTT. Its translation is CASSLITEGAEKLFF.

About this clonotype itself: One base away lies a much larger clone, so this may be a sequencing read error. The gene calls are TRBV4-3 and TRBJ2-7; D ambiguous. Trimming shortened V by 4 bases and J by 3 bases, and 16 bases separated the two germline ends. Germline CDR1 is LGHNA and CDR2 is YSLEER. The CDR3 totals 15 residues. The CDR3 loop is CASSLGSSRSYEQYF. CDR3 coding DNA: TGCGCCAGCAGCCTAGGATCGTCGAGGAGCTACGAGCAGTACTTC.

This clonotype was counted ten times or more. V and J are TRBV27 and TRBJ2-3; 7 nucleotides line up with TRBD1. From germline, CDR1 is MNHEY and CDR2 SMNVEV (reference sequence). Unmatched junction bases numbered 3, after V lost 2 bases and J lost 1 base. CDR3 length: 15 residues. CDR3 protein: CASSLVGGGTDTQYF. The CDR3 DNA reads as TGTGCCAGCAGTTTAGTAGGGGGCGGCACAGATACGCAGTATTTT.

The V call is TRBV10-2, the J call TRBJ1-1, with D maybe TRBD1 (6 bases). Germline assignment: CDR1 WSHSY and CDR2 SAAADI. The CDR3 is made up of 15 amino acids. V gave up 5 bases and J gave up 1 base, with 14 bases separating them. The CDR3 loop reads CASSLGTSGNTEAFF. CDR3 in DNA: TGCGCCAGCAGTCTGGGGACATCCGGGAACACTGAAGCTTTCTTT.

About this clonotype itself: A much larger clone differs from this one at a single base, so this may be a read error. The DNA of the CDR3 is TGCGCCCGCAGCCATGCCGGGACAGGGGATGAAAAACTGTTTTTT. Encoded protein: CARSHAGTGDEKLFF. The genes are TRBV4-1 and TRBJ1-4; 10 bases fit TRBD1. The CDR3 is 15 residues long. Germline CDR1 reads MGHRA; CDR2 reads YSYEKL.

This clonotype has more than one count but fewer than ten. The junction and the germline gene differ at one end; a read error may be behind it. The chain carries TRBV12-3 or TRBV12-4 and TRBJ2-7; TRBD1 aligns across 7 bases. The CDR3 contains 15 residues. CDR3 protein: CASSLARGGIYGQYF. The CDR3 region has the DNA TGTGCCAGCAGTTTAGCGCGAGGGGGCATCTACGGGCAGTACTTC.

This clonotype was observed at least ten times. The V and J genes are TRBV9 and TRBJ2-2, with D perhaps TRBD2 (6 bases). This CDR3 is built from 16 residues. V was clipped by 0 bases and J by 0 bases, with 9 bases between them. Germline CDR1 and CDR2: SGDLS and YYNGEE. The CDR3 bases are TGTGCCAGCAGCGTAGCAGCGGGTGCGAACACCGGGGAGCTGTTTTTT. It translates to CASSVAAGANTGELFF. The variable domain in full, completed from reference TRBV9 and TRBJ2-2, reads DSGVTQTPKHLITATGQRVTLRCSPRSGDLSVYWYQQSLDQGLQFLIQYYNGEERAKGNILERFSAQQFPDLHSELNLSSLELGDSALYFCASSVAAGANTGELFFGEGSRLTVL.

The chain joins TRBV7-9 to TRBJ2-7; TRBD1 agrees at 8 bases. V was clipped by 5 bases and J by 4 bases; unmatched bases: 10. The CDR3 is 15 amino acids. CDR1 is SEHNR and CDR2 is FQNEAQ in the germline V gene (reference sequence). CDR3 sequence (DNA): TGTGCCAGCAGCAGTATACCGGGACAGGATTACGAGCAGTACTTC. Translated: CASSSIPGQDYEQYF.

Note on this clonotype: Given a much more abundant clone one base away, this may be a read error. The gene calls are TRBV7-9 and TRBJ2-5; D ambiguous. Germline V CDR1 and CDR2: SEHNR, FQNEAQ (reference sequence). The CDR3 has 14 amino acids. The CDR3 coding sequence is TGTGCCTGCAGCCCCCCCTTAGCCCAAGAGACCCAGTACTTC. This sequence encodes CACSPPLAQETQYF.

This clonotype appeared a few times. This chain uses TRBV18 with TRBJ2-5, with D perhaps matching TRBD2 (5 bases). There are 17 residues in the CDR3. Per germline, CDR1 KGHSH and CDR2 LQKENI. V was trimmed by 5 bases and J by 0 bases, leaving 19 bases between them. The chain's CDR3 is CASSSSAGESYQETQYF. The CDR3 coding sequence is TGTGCCAGCTCATCGTCAGCCGGGGAGTCGTACCAAGAGACCCAGTACTTC.

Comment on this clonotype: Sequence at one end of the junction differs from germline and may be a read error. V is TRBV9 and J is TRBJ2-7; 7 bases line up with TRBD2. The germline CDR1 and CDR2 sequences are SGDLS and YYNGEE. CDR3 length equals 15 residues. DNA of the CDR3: TGTGCCAGCAGCGCCTTTAGCGGGTCGGCCGACGAGCTGTACTTC. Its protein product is CASSAFSGSADELYF.